The next 4 T cell receptor beta chains were all read from a single sample in a study of sequential checkpoint blockade in melanoma. The treatment here: randomized to nivolumab then ipilimumab (arm A) or the reverse (arm B). Repertoires were generated with immunoSEQ multiplex PCR, while TCRdb's copy carries only in-frame clones and drops some. Here the sample spans 9,500 to 11,000 clones, about four fifths being singletons. Specimen: CD8+ T cells sorted from blood (inferred from file names), collected from a patient given nivolumab and ipilimumab in sequence. The receptors stem from a human donor with melanoma.

This chain uses TRBV28 with TRBJ2-7, with a weak D call TRBD1 (6 bases). V shed 3 bases and J shed 3 bases, with 18 bases lying between them. The CDR3 length is 16 residues. In germline, CDR1 is MDHEN, CDR2 SYDVKM. Here the CDR3 DNA reads TGTGCCAGCAGTTTTCCCCGGGACACCCACTTCTACGAGCAGTACTTC. It yields the protein CASSFPRDTHFYEQYF.

The sample holds a few counts of this clone. The chain has TRBV15 and TRBJ2-2, with TRBD1 matching 9 bases. The CDR3 is 15 amino acids. The V gene end was trimmed by 3 bases and the J gene end by 3 bases; junction bases not matched to a gene: 2. The germline gives CDR1 LNHNV, CDR2 YYDKDF (reference sequence). The CDR3 nucleotides are TGTGCCACCAGCAGGGGGACAGGGCACACCGGGGAGCTGTTTTTT. This sequence encodes CATSRGTGHTGELFF.

The chain recombines TRBV12-5 with TRBJ2-2; 9 bases fit TRBD1. J was trimmed by 7 bases and V by 2 bases; bases with no gene match: 8. The CDR3 has 16 amino acids. The germline V gene has CDR1 LGHNT and CDR2 FRNRAP. The CDR3: CASGLTSGTGHGELFF. CDR3 bases: TGTGCTAGTGGTTTGACATCCGGGACAGGGCACGGGGAGCTGTTTTTT.

The rearrangement joins TRBV21-1 to TRBJ2-2; the DNA was not compared with TRBD2, the D call given in the table. TRBV21-1 represents a pseudogene. The CDR3 consists of 19 residues. CDR3 sequence reads: CASSISICPRLAMTGELFF. The CDR3 bases are TGTGCCAGCAGCATCAGCATATGCCCAAGACTAGCCATGACCGGGGAGCTGTTTTTT.